A single sample is the source of the 10 T cell receptor beta chains below, sequenced in a study of early T cells in non-severe SARS-CoV-2 infection. One entry per CDR3 protein results from TCRdb running MiXCR on the 5' RACE reads. This table has fewer than 60,000 distinct CDR3 sequences, more than 9% appearing once. Sequencing was performed on whole blood. The receptors here all came from an adult who was a healthcare worker with PCR-confirmed SARS-CoV-2 infection or an uninfected control (not recorded which).

Concerning this clonotype: Possible read error: a much larger clone is one base away. The rearrangement uses TRBV7-2 and TRBJ2-1; possible D gene TRBD2, 6 bases. Germline-derived CDR1 and CDR2 are SGHTA and FQGNSA. The CDR3 has 14 residues. V dropped 5 bases and J dropped 6 bases, with 14 bases sitting between them. CDR3 region: CASSGGSSCNEQFF. The DNA for the CDR3 is TGTGCCAGCAGCGGGGGGTCGTCTTGCAATGAGCAGTTCTTC.

This clonotype appeared once. This chain connects TRBV7-9 to TRBJ2-7; 7 nucleotides agree with TRBD2. The V gene end was trimmed by 5 bases and the J gene end by 4 bases; junction bases not matched to a gene: 2. CDR3 size: 12 residues. Germline V gives CDR1 SEHNR, CDR2 FQNEAQ (reference sequence). The CDR3 sequence is CASSRLAYEQYF. DNA for the CDR3: TGTGCCAGCAGCCGACTAGCTTACGAGCAGTACTTC. Full variable domain (rest looked up from reference TRBV7-9 and TRBJ2-7): DTGVSQNPRHKITKRGQNVTFRCDPISEHNRLYWYRQTLGQGPEFLTYFQNEAQLEKSRLLSDRFSAERPKGSFSTLEIQRTEQGDSAMYLCASSRLAYEQYFGPGTRLTVT.

The rearrangement links TRBV5-8 to TRBJ2-7; TRBD1 is a possible D gene (5 bases). CDR1 and CDR2 (germline): SGHTS, YDEGEE. With 0 bases removed from V and 5 bases from J, the gap between germline ends came to 6 bases. The CDR3 has 12 amino acids. The DNA for the CDR3 is TGTGCCAGCAGCTTGGTCAGGGACGAGCAGTACTTC. It specifies CASSLVRDEQYF.

This clonotype has ten or more counts. The rearrangement uses TRBV12-3 or TRBV12-4 and TRBJ2-5; possibly TRBD2 for D (5 bases). V gave up 6 bases and J gave up 4 bases, with 12 bases separating them. The CDR3 contains 13 residues. In nucleotides, the CDR3 is TGTGCCAGCAGCTATCTCGCGGGAGAGACCCAGTACTTC. Translating gives CASSYLAGETQYF.

There are many counts of this clonotype. The V and J genes are TRBV20-1 and TRBJ2-4; possibly TRBD1 for D (6 bases). Per the germline V gene, CDR1 is DFQATT and CDR2 is SNEGSKA (reference sequence). This CDR3 is built from 13 residues. The V and J ends lost 6 bases and 4 bases respectively, with 13 bases between them. The CDR3 loop is CSALFRGKNIQYF. The CDR3 DNA sequence: TGCAGTGCCTTGTTTAGGGGGAAAAACATTCAGTACTTC.

The chain combines TRBV27 with TRBJ2-7; TRBD1 matches 8 bases. The CDR3 sequence is 13 residues long. The ends lost 5 bases at V and 7 bases at J; junction bases unmatched: 7. Germline CDR1 is MNHEY and CDR2 is SMNVEV (reference sequence). CDR3 sequence reads: CASSQRQGWEQYF. CDR3 DNA: TGTGCCAGCAGTCAAAGACAGGGGTGGGAGCAGTACTTC.

This clonotype has only a few counts. V is TRBV27 and J is TRBJ2-7, with unresolved D. V was cut by 2 bases and J by 7 bases, with 12 bases left in between. Germline values: CDR1 MNHEY, CDR2 SMNVEV (reference sequence). The CDR3 totals 13 residues. CDR3 sequence: CASSLQAPGEQYF. In DNA, the CDR3 is TGTGCCAGCAGTTTACAGGCACCTGGTGAGCAGTACTTC.

The sample holds many counts of this clonotype. This chain uses TRBV4-2 with TRBJ2-7; D ambiguous. Germline V gene data show CDR1 as LGHNA and CDR2 as YNFKEQ. This CDR3 contains 15 residues. V gave up 0 bases and J gave up 2 bases, with 11 bases separating them. The CDR3 DNA follows: TGTGCCAGCAGCCAAGATCTCCTAGGGACCTACGAGCAGTACTTC. Its translation is CASSQDLLGTYEQYF.

The table lists this clonotype with a few counts. This chain joins TRBV3-1 and TRBJ2-3, with TRBD2 matching 13 bases. Per the germline V gene, CDR1 is LGHDT and CDR2 is YNNKEL (reference sequence). Trimming cost V 0 bases and J 2 bases; bases outside gene matches: 17. This CDR3 comprises 22 residues. CDR3 loop: CASSQDGQLAGGPKSYTDTQYF. The DNA for the CDR3 is TGTGCCAGCAGCCAAGATGGCCAACTAGCGGGGGGGCCCAAATCCTACACAGATACGCAGTATTTT.

This clonotype was counted only a few times. The chain is built from TRBV7-9 and TRBJ2-1; TRBD2 matches 9 bases. There are 15 residues in the CDR3. V lost 5 bases and J lost 8; bases outside the gene matches: 10. Germline CDR1 reads SEHNR; CDR2 reads FQNEAQ (reference sequence). The CDR3 sequence is CASSQYSGTSYEQFF. The CDR3 DNA reads as TGTGCCAGCAGCCAATACTCCGGGACTAGCTATGAGCAGTTCTTC.